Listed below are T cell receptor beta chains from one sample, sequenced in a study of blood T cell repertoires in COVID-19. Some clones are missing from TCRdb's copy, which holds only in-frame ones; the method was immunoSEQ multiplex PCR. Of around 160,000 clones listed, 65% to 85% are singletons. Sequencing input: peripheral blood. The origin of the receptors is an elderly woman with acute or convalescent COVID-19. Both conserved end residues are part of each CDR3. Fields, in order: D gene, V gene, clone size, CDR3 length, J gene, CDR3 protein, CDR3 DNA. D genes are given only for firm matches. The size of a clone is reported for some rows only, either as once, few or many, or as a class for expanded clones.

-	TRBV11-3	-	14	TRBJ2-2	CASSLALNTGELFF	TGTGCCAGCAGCTTAGCTCTGAACACCGGGGAGCTGTTTTTT
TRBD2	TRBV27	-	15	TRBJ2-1	CASSSTSGRGNEQFF	TGTGCCAGCAGTTCTACTAGCGGGAGGGGTAATGAGCAGTTCTTC
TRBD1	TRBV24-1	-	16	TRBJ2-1	CATSDSKWTGGNEQFF	TGTGCCACCAGTGACTCGAAATGGACAGGGGGGAATGAGCAGTTCTTC
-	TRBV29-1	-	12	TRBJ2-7	CSVEVSGFEQYF	TGCAGCGTTGAAGTCTCAGGGTTCGAGCAGTACTTC
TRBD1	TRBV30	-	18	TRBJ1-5	CAWSAYYGGQGSNQPQHF	TGTGCCTGGAGTGCCTACTACGGTGGACAGGGCAGCAATCAGCCCCAGCATTTT
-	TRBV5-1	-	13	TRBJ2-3	CASSLAQADTQYF	TGCGCCAGCAGCTTGGCCCAGGCAGATACGCAGTATTTT
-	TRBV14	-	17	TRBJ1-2	CASSQLHYRIPILGYTF	TGTGCCAGCAGCCAACTCCATTACAGGATACCGATCCTTGGCTACACCTTC
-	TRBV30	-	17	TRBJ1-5	CAWSVLSGIGSNQPQHF	TGTGCCTGGAGTGTTCTCTCCGGGATAGGAAGCAATCAGCCCCAGCATTTT
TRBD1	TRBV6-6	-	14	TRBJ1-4	CASSHGTGVSRLFF	TGTGCCAGCAGTCACGGGACAGGGGTTTCGAGACTGTTTTTT
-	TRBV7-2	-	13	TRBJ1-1	CASSLNGNTEAFF	TGTGCCAGCAGCTTAAACGGGAACACTGAAGCTTTCTTT
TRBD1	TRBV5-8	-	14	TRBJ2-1	CASSSGQGHNEQFF	TGTGCCAGCAGTTCGGGACAGGGACACAATGAGCAGTTCTTC
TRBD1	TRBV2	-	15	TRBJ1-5	CASSLDRGSNQPQHF	TGTGCCAGCAGCCTTGACAGGGGCTCAAATCAGCCCCAGCATTTT
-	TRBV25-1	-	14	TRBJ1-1	CASSEMSGRTEAFF	TGTGCCAGCAGTGAAATGTCCGGCAGGACTGAAGCTTTCTTT
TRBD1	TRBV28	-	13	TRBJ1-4	CASTGDRNEKLFF	TGTGCCAGCACCGGGGACAGGAATGAAAAACTGTTTTTT
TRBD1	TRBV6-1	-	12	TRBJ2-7	CASSDQGVEQYF	TGTGCCAGCAGTGACCAGGGGGTCGAGCAGTACTTC
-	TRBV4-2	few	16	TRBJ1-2	CASSQNPGVLNYGYTF	TGTGCCAGCAGCCAAAATCCCGGGGTACTTAACTATGGCTACACCTTC
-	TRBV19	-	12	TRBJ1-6	CASSREGGPLHF	TGTGCCAGTAGTAGGGAAGGGGGACCCCTCCACTTT
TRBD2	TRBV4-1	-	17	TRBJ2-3	CASSKAGTSGGAGTQYF	TGCGCCAGCAGCAAAGCCGGGACTAGCGGGGGGGCCGGTACGCAGTATTTT
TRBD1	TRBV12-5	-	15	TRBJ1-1	CASGLSGTANTEAFF	TGTGCTAGTGGTTTATCCGGGACAGCTAACACTGAAGCTTTCTTT
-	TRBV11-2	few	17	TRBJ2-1	CASSSLGQPVPYNEQFF	TGTGCCAGCAGCTCGTTAGGACAGCCAGTACCTTACAATGAGCAGTTCTTC
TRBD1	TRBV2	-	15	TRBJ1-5	CASTPDRASNQPQHF	TGTGCCAGCACCCCGGACAGGGCGTCCAATCAGCCCCAGCATTTT
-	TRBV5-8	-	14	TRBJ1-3	CASSHRVSGNTIYF	TGTGCCAGCAGCCACAGGGTGTCTGGAAACACCATATATTTT
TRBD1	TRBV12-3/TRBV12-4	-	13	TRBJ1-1	CASSFWGQGGAFF	TGTGCCAGCAGTTTCTGGGGACAGGGGGGAGCTTTCTTT
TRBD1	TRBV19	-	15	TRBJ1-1	CASSPGQVAATEAFF	TGTGCCAGTAGCCCGGGACAGGTAGCGGCGACTGAAGCTTTCTTT
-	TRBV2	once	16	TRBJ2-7	CASSEAWVTGYYEQYF	TGTGCCAGCAGTGAAGCGTGGGTGACAGGATACTACGAGCAGTACTTC
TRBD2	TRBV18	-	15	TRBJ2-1	CASSRETSGYNEQFF	TGTGCCAGCTCACGAGAGACTAGCGGGTACAATGAGCAGTTCTTC
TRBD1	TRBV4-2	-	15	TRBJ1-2	CASSYQTGVTYGYTF	TGTGCCAGCAGCTACCAAACAGGGGTAACATATGGCTACACCTTC
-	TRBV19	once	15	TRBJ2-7	CASSIGAGVSYEQYF	TGTGCCAGTAGTATTGGGGCAGGAGTCTCCTACGAGCAGTACTTC
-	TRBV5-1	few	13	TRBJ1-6	CASSTAGNSPLHF	TGCGCCAGCAGCACAGCAGGGAATTCACCCCTCCACTTT
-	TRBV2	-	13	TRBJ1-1	CASSGVRATEAFF	TGTGCCAGCAGTGGGGTGCGGGCCACTGAAGCTTTCTTT
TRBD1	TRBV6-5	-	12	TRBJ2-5	CASRGQEETQYF	TGTGCCAGCAGGGGACAGGAAGAGACCCAGTACTTC
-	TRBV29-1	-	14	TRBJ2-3	CSVAPAASRDTQYF	TGCAGCGTCGCCCCGGCGGCTAGCCGGGATACGCAGTATTTT
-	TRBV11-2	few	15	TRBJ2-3	CASSLMVFGSDTQYF	TGTGCCAGCAGCTTAATGGTTTTCGGGTCCGATACGCAGTATTTT
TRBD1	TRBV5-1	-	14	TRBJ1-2	CASSWGDSNYGYTF	TGCGCCAGCAGCTGGGGGGACAGCAACTATGGCTACACCTTC
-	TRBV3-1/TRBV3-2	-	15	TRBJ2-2	CASSPFRALTGELFF	TGTGCCAGCAGCCCTTTTAGAGCCTTGACCGGGGAGCTGTTTTTT
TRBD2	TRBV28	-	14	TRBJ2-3	CASRPGLATDTQYF	TGTGCCAGCCGCCCGGGACTAGCGACAGATACGCAGTATTTT
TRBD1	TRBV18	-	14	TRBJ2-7	CASSANRGRDEQYF	TGTGCCAGCTCAGCCAACAGGGGTCGGGACGAGCAGTACTTC
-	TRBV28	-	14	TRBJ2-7	CASSNGQYPYEQYF	TGTGCCAGCAGCAACGGACAGTACCCCTACGAGCAGTACTTC
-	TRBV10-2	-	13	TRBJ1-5	CASTQATHQPQHF	TGCGCCAGCACCCAGGCAACCCATCAGCCCCAGCATTTT
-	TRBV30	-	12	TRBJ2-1	CAWSIRANEQFF	TGTGCCTGGAGTATCAGGGCAAATGAGCAGTTCTTC
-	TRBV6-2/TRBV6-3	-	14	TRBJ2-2	CASSRTTNTGELFF	TGTGCCAGCAGTAGGACTACTAACACCGGGGAGCTGTTTTTT